One T cell receptor beta chain is described in this entry. Its antigen remains unidentified. Sample donors were healthy Caucasian individuals that came from Russia, aged roughly 6 to 100. The study isolated at least 7 million PBMCs from each sample. Total RNA extracted from each sample amounted to at least 6 micrograms. Next came a second PCR, run for about 7 to 11 cycles, which used a sample-barcoded 5' primer along with a J-beta primer mix. TCRdb processed the 5' RACE reads anew with MiXCR; each CDR3 protein has one entry. The sample holds 800,000 to 950,000 distinct CDR3 sequences; around 48% are singletons and the top ten take over 10%. This specimen belongs to a study of blood T cells in healthy people across ages. Broader study findings: Estimates drawn from one million T cells were deemed to understate diversity.

Trimming shortened V by 3 bases and J by 2 bases, and 7 bases separated the two germline ends. The CDR3 is made up of 12 amino acids. Germline lookup yields CDR1 SQVTM and CDR2 ANQGSEA. The TCR was taken from a man aged 25-40 years in good health. Sequenced sample: blood. The V and J genes are TRBV29-1 and TRBJ2-5; TRBD2 might be the D (5 bases). The CDR3 loop is CSVEPGQETQYF. CDR3 sequence (DNA): TGCAGCGTTGAGCCGGGGCAAGAGACCCAGTACTTC.